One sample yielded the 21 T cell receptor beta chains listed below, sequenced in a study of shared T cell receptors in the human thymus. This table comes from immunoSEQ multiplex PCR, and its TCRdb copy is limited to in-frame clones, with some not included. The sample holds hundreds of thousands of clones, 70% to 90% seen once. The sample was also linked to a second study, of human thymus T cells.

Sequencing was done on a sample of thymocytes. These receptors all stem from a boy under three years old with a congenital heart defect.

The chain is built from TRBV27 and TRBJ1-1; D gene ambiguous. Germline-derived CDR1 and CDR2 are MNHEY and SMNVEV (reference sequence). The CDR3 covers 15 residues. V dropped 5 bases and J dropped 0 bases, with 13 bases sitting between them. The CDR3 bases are TGTGCCAGCAGTGGCCCCGGCAGGCTGAACACTGAAGCTTTCTTT. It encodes CASSGPGRLNTEAFF.

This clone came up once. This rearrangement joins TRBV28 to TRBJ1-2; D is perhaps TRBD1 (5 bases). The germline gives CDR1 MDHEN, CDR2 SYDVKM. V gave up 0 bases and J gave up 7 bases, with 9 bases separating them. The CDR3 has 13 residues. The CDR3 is CASSLWDQGGYTF. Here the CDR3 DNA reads TGTGCCAGCAGTTTATGGGATCAGGGTGGCTACACCTTC.

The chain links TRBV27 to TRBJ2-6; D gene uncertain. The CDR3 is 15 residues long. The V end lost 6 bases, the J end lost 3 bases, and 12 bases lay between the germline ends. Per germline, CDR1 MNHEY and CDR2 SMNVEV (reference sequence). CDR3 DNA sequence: TGTGCCAGCAGGGCTGGGCGAAATGGGGCCAACGTCCTGACTTTC. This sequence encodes CASRAGRNGANVLTF.

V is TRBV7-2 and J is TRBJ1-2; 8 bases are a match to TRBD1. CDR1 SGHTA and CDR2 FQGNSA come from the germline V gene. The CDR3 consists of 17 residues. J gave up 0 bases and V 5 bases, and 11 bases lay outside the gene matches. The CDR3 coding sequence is TGTGCCAGCAGCACCACCCCCCGGACAGGGTCTAACTATGGCTACACCTTC. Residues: CASSTTPRTGSNYGYTF.

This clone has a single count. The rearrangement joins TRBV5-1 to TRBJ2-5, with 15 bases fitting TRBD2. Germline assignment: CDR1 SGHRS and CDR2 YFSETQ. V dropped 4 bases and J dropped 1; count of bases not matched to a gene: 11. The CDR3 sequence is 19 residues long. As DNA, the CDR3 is TGCGCCAGCAGCCTAACAGGGACTAGCGGGGGGACAATCCAAGAGACCCAGTACTTC. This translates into CASSLTGTSGGTIQETQYF.

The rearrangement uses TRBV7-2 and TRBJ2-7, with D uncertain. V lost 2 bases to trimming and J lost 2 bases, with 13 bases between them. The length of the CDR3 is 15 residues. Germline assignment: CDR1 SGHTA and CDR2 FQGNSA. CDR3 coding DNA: TGTGCCAGCAGCTTATTGGCGGTCTCAACCTACGAGCAGTACTTC. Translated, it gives CASSLLAVSTYEQYF.

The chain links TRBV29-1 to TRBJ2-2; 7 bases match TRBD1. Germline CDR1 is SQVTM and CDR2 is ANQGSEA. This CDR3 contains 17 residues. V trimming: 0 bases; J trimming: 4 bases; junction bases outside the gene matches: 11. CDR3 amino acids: CSVEEGRQGFGTGELFF. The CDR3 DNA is TGCAGCGTTGAAGAAGGGAGACAGGGATTTGGCACCGGGGAGCTGTTTTTT.

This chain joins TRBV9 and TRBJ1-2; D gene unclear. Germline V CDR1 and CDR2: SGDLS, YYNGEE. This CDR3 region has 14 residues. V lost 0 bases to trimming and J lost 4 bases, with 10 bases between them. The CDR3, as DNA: TGTGCCAGCAGCGTAGATGTGGGGAGCTATGGCTACACCTTC. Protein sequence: CASSVDVGSYGYTF.

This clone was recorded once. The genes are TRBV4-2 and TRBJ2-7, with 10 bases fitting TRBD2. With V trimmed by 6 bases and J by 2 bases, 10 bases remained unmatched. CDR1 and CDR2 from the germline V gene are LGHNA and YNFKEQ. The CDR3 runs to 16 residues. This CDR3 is CASSLTAGGVTYEQYF. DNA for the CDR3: TGTGCCAGCAGTCTCACAGCGGGGGGGGTTACCTACGAGCAGTACTTC.

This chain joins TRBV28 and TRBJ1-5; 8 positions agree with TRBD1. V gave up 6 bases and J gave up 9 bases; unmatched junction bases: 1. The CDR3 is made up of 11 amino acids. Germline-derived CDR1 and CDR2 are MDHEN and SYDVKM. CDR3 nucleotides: TGTGCCAGCAGGGGGACAGGGCCCCAGCATTTT. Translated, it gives CASRGTGPQHF.

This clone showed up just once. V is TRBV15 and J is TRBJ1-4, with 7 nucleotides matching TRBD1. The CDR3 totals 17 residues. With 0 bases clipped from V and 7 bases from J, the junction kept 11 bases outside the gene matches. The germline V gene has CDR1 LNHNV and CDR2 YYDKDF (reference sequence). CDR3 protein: CATSRDRAIDRVEKLFF. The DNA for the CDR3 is TGTGCCACCAGCAGAGATAGGGCGATTGACAGGGTTGAAAAACTGTTTTTT.

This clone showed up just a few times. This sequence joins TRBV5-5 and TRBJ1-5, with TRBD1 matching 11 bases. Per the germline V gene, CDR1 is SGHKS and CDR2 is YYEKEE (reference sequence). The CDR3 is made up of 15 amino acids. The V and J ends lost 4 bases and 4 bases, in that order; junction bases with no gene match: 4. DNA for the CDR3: TGTGCCAGCAGCGCGGGACAGGGGGTGAATCAGCCCCAGCATTTT. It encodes CASSAGQGVNQPQHF. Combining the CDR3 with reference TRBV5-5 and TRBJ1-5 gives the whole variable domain DAGVTQSPTHLIKTRGQQVTLRCSPISGHKSVSWYQQVLGQGPQFIFQYYEKEERGRGNFPDRFSARQFPNYSSELNVNALLLGDSALYLCASSAGQGVNQPQHFGDGTRLSIL.

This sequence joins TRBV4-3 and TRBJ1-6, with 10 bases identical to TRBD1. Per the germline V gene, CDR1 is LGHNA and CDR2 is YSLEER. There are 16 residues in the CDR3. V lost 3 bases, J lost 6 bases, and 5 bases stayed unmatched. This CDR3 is CASSQKTGGSNSPLHF. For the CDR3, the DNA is TGCGCCAGCAGCCAGAAGACAGGGGGCAGTAATTCACCCCTCCACTTT.

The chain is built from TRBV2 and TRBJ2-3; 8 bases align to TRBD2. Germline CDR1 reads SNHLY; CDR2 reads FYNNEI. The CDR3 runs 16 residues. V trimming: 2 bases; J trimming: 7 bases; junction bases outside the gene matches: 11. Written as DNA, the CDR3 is TGTGCCAGCAGTGAACGGGTAGCGGGGACGAGGAATACGCAGTATTTT. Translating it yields CASSERVAGTRNTQYF. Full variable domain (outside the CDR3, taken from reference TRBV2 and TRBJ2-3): EPEVTQTPSHQVTQMGQEVILRCVPISNHLYFYWYRQILGQKVEFLVSFYNNEISEKSEIFDDQFSVERPDGSNFTLKIRSTKLEDSAMYFCASSERVAGTRNTQYFGPGTRLTVL.

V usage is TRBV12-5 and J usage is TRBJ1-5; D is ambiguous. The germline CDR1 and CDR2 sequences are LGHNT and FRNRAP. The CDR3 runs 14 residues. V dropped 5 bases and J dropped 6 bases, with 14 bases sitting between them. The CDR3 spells CASGLSGEGQPQHF. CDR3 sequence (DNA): TGTGCTAGTGGTCTCAGCGGGGAAGGTCAGCCCCAGCATTTT.

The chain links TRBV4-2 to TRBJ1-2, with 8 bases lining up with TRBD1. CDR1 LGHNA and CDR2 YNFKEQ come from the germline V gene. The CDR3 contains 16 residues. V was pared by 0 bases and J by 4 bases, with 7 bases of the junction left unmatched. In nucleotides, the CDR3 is TGTGCCAGCAGCCAAGATTGGAGACAGGGGTCCTATGGCTACACCTTC. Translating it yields CASSQDWRQGSYGYTF.

The CDR3 DNA sequence: TGTGCCAGCAGCCAAGATGGGGGGAGCACAGATACGCAGTATTTT. Translating it yields CASSQDGGSTDTQYF. The chain has TRBV4-2 and TRBJ2-3; D possibly corresponds to TRBD2 (6 bases). This CDR3 region has 15 residues. Germline V gene lookup returns CDR1 LGHNA and CDR2 YNFKEQ. The ends were cut back, 0 bases at V and 0 bases at J, with 7 bases in the middle.

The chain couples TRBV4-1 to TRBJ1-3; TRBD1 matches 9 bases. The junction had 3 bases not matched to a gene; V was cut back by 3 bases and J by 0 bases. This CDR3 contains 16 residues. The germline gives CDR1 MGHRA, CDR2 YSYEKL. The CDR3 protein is CASSQPGQGSGNTIYF. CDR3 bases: TGCGCCAGCAGCCAGCCGGGACAGGGCTCTGGAAACACCATATATTTT.

CDR3 residues: CASSPGDRGNSPLHF. In DNA form, the CDR3 reads TGTGCCAGCAGCCCGGGGGACAGGGGTAATTCACCCCTCCACTTT. J is TRBJ1-6 and V is TRBV9, with 10 bases identical to TRBD1. J lost 6 bases, V lost 4 bases, and 4 bases had no gene match. The germline V gene encodes CDR1 SGDLS and CDR2 YYNGEE. This CDR3 comprises 15 residues. Based on the CDR3 plus reference TRBV9 and TRBJ1-6, the full variable domain is DSGVTQTPKHLITATGQRVTLRCSPRSGDLSVYWYQQSLDQGLQFLIQYYNGEERAKGNILERFSAQQFPDLHSELNLSSLELGDSALYFCASSPGDRGNSPLHFGNGTRLTVT.

The CDR3 sequence is CASSLADGGGPYNEQFF. For the CDR3, the DNA is TGTGCCAGCAGCTTGGCCGATGGGGGCGGCCCCTACAATGAGCAGTTCTTC. J is TRBJ2-1 and V is TRBV5-4; perhaps TRBD1 as D (6 bases). The CDR3 covers 17 residues. Germline V gene data show CDR1 as SGHNT and CDR2 as YYREEE (reference sequence). V dropped 0 bases and J dropped 2 bases, with 15 bases sitting between them. The full variable domain, rest sourced from reference TRBV5-4 and TRBJ2-1, is ETGVTQSPTHLIKTRGQQVTLRCSSQSGHNTVSWYQQALGQGPQFIFQYYREEENGRGNFPPRFSGLQFPNYSSELNVNALELDDSALYLCASSLADGGGPYNEQFFGPGTRLTVL.

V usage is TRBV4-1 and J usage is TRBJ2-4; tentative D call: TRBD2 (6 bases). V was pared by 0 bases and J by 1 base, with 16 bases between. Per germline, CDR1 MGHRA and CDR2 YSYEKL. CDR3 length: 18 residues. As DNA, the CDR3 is TGCGCCAGCAGCCAAGATTGGAGGGTTACTAGTGCCAAAAACATTCAGTACTTC. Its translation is CASSQDWRVTSAKNIQYF.